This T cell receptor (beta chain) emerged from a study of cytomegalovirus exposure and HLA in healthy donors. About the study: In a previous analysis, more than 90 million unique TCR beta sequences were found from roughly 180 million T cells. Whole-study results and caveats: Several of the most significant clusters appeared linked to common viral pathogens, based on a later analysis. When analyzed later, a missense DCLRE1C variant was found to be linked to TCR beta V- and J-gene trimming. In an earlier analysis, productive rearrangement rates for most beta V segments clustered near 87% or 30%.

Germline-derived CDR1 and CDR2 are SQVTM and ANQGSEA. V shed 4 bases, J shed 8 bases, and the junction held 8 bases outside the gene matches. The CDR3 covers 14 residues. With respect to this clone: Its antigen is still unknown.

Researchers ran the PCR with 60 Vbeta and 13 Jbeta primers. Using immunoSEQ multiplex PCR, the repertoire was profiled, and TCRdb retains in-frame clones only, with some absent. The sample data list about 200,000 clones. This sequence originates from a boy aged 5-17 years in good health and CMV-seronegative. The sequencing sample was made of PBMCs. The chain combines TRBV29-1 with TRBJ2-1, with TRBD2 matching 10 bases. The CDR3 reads CSVAASGGPDEQFF. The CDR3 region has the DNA TGCAGCGTTGCGGCTAGCGGGGGTCCCGATGAGCAGTTCTTC.